A selection of T cell receptor beta chains follows, all from one sample in a study of T cells in tumors after PD-1 blockade. TCRdb's copy holds only in-frame clones and misses some; the assay was immunoSEQ multiplex PCR. Here the sample spans under 50,000 clones, 65% to 85% being singletons. Material: PBMCs, obtained before anti-PD-1 therapy. All receptors come from a human donor with advanced basal cell or squamous cell carcinoma (not recorded which). CDR3s include the opening cysteine and the closing phenylalanine or tryptophan. The D gene is left open where the match is weak. Size is omitted from some rows. Given values are once, few, many or a class for expanded clones.

V,D,J,size,CDR3,DNA
TRBV7-9,.,TRBJ2-3,once,CASSLVGDTQYF,TGTGCCAGCAGCTTAGTAGGAGATACGCAGTATTTT
TRBV19,.,TRBJ2-5,few,CASSSRRTRTQYF,TGTGCCAGTAGTTCCCGACGAACACGGACCCAGTACTTC
TRBV15,.,TRBJ2-1,.,CATSRDRERFF,TGTGCCACCAGCAGAGATCGTGAGCGGTTCTTC
TRBV6-1,.,TRBJ2-7,.,CASSEEAGREQYF,TGTGCCAGCAGTGAAGAAGCAGGCCGGGAGCAGTACTTC
TRBV6-5,.,TRBJ1-1,.,CASSYSQNMNTEAFF,TGTGCCAGCAGTTACTCGCAGAACATGAACACTGAAGCTTTCTTT
TRBV10-1,.,TRBJ2-1,.,CASSEIPASSYNEQFF,TGCGCCAGCAGTGAGATCCCAGCAAGCTCCTACAATGAGCAGTTCTTC
TRBV29-1,TRBD2,TRBJ2-2,once,CSVGGGGELFF,TGCAGCGTTGGGGGGGGCGGGGAGCTGTTTTTT
TRBV24-1,.,TRBJ2-7,.,CATSDWAREYEQYF,TGTGCCACCAGTGATTGGGCCAGGGAGTACGAGCAGTACTTC
TRBV6-5,.,TRBJ1-1,.,CASSFKNTEAFF,TGTGCCAGCAGTTTCAAGAACACTGAAGCTTTCTTT
TRBV6-4,.,TRBJ1-2,.,CASSDSNRGIHYGYTF,TGTGCCAGCAGTGACTCGAATCGGGGGATTCACTATGGCTACACCTTC
TRBV7-3,TRBD2,TRBJ2-1,.,CASSLDSGEYNEQFF,TGTGCCAGCAGCTTGGATAGCGGGGAGTACAATGAGCAGTTCTTC
TRBV14,TRBD2,TRBJ2-1,.,CASSRLASGSYNEQFF,TGTGCCAGCAGCCGTTTGGCTAGCGGGTCCTACAATGAGCAGTTCTTC
TRBV15,.,TRBJ1-4,.,CATSSHEGVGEKLFF,TGTGCCACCAGCAGCCATGAGGGGGTGGGGGAAAAACTGTTTTTT
TRBV14,.,TRBJ1-6,.,CASSPLGGNSPLHF,TGTGCCAGCAGCCCTCTGGGGGGGAATTCACCCCTCCACTTT
TRBV7-9,.,TRBJ2-7,few,CASSFDSPPSEQYF,TGTGCCAGCAGCTTTGACAGCCCGCCCAGCGAGCAGTACTTC
TRBV9,.,TRBJ2-2,few,CASSRTGGGTGELFF,TGTGCCAGCAGCCGAACCGGAGGGGGCACCGGGGAGCTGTTTTTT
TRBV19,.,TRBJ2-7,.,CASPGSPYEQYF,TGTGCCAGCCCGGGAAGTCCCTACGAGCAGTACTTC
TRBV2,TRBD2,TRBJ2-5,.,CASSDRTSGRGTQYF,TGTGCCAGCAGCGACCGGACTAGCGGGAGGGGGACCCAGTACTTC
TRBV5-4,.,TRBJ1-1,.,CASRNRKGGMNTEAFF,TGTGCCAGCAGGAACAGGAAGGGCGGAATGAACACTGAAGCTTTCTTT
TRBV27,.,TRBJ2-7,few,CASSLIQPARDGTYEQYF,TGTGCCAGCAGTTTAATTCAGCCAGCCCGGGACGGAACCTACGAGCAGTACTTC
TRBV21-1,.,TRBJ2-7,few,CASSKAGKSYEQYF,TGTGCCAGCAGCAAAGCAGGCAAATCCTACGAGCAGTACTTC
TRBV4-2,TRBD2,TRBJ2-3,.,CASSQEGRGYADTQYF,TGTGCCAGCAGCCAAGAAGGGCGGGGGTACGCAGATACGCAGTATTTT
TRBV11-1,TRBD1,TRBJ2-7,.,CASSPAPGQGVHEQYF,TGTGCCAGCAGCCCAGCCCCGGGACAGGGTGTCCACGAGCAGTACTTC
TRBV29-1,.,TRBJ1-2,.,CSVGEGYYGYTF,TGCAGCGTTGGTGAGGGGTACTATGGCTACACCTTC
TRBV14,TRBD2,TRBJ2-2,.,CASSPIAGGSNTGELFF,TGTGCCAGCAGCCCGATAGCGGGGGGCTCTAACACCGGGGAGCTGTTTTTT
TRBV28,.,TRBJ1-1,.,CASNYRGTEAFF,TGTGCCAGCAATTACCGAGGCACTGAAGCTTTCTTT
TRBV3-1/TRBV3-2,.,TRBJ1-6,.,CASSQDFTGLRSPLHF,TGTGCCAGCAGCCAAGATTTCACAGGGCTGAGATCACCCCTCCACTTT
TRBV5-4,.,TRBJ1-2,.,CASSLGGRADGYTF,TGTGCCAGCAGCTTGGGAGGGAGAGCGGATGGCTACACCTTC
TRBV13,TRBD2,TRBJ2-3,.,CASRQSGGGTDTQYF,TGTGCCAGCAGACAGAGCGGGGGAGGCACAGATACGCAGTATTTT
TRBV4-1,.,TRBJ1-5,.,CASSPTGLNQPQHF,TGCGCCAGCAGCCCTACGGGCCTCAATCAGCCCCAGCATTTT
TRBV27,.,TRBJ1-5,.,CASSLQNNQPQHF,TGTGCCAGCAGTTTGCAGAACAATCAGCCCCAGCATTTT
TRBV15,.,TRBJ2-1,.,CATSRMGPLGNEQFF,TGTGCCACCAGCAGGATGGGACCCCTGGGCAATGAGCAGTTCTTC
TRBV27,.,TRBJ1-1,medium-sized,CASSSKNTEAFF,TGTGCCAGCAGCTCAAAGAACACTGAAGCTTTCTTT
TRBV5-5,.,TRBJ2-7,.,CASSLADRTYEQYF,TGTGCCAGCAGCTTGGCTGACAGAACCTACGAGCAGTACTTC
TRBV21-1,.,TRBJ2-7,.,CASRGGESYEQYF,TGTGCCAGCCGCGGAGGGGAGTCCTACGAGCAGTACTTC
TRBV18,TRBD2,TRBJ2-1,.,CASSPSSGGSGIEQFF,TGTGCCAGCTCACCAAGTTCGGGCGGGAGCGGAATTGAGCAGTTCTTC
TRBV7-3,TRBD2,TRBJ2-3,.,CASSLSSGGFTDTQYF,TGTGCCAGCAGCTTAAGCAGCGGGGGATTCACAGATACGCAGTATTTT
TRBV5-5,.,TRBJ2-7,.,CASSPSVRAELYEQYF,TGTGCCAGCAGCCCGAGCGTTAGGGCAGAACTCTACGAGCAGTACTTC
TRBV6-5,TRBD1,TRBJ2-3,once,CASSRDRDTDTQYF,TGTGCCAGCAGCCGGGACAGGGACACAGATACGCAGTATTTT